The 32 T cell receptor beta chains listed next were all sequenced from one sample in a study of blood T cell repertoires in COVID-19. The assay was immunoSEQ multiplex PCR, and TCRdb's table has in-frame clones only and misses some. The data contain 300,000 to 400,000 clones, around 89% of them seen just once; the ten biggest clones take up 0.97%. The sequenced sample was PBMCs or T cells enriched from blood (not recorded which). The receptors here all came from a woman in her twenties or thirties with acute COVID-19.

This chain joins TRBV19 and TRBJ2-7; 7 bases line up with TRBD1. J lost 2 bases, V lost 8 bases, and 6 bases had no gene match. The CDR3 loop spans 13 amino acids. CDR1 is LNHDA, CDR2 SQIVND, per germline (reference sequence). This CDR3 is CASSGTVTYEQYF. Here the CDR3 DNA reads TGTGCCAGTTCTGGGACAGTGACCTACGAGCAGTACTTC.

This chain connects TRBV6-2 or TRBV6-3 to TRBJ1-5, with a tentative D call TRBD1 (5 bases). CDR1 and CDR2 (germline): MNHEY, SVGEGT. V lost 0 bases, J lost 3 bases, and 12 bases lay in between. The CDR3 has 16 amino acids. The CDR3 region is CASSYSGRGVNQPQHF. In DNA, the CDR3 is TGTGCCAGCAGTTACTCGGGCCGGGGGGTCAATCAGCCCCAGCATTTT.

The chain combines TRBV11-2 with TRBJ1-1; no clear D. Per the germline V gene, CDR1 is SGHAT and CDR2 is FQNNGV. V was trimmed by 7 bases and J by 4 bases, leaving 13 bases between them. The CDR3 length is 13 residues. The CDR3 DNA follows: TGTGCCAGCATTCAGATCCGGGGCACTGAAGCTTTCTTT. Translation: CASIQIRGTEAFF.

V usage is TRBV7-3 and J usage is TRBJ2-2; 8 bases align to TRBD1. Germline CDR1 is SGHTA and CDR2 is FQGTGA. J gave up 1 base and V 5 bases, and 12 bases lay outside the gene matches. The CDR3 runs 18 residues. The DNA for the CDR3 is TGTGCCAGCAGCCCGACCAGTACAGGGGGTTGGAACACCGGGGAGCTGTTTTTT. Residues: CASSPTSTGGWNTGELFF.

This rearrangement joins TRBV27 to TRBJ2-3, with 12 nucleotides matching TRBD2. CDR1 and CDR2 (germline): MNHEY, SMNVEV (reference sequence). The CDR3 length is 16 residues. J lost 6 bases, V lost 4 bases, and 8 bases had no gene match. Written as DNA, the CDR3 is TGTGCCAGCAGTTCATGGACTAGCGGGGTTGGGGATACGCAGTATTTT. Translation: CASSSWTSGVGDTQYF.

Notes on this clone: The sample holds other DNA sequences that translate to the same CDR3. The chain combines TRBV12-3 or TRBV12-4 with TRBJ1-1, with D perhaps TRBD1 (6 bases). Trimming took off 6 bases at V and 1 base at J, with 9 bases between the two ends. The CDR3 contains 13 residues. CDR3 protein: CASSTRGNTEAFF. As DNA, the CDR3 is TGTGCCAGCAGCACCAGGGGGAACACTGAAGCTTTCTTT.

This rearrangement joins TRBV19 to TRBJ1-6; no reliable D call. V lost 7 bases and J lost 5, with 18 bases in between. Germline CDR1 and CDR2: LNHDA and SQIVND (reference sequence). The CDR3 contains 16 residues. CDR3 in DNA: TGTGCCAGTACCCCCTGGCGGGCCCCGAATAATTCACCCCTCCACTTT. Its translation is CASTPWRAPNNSPLHF.

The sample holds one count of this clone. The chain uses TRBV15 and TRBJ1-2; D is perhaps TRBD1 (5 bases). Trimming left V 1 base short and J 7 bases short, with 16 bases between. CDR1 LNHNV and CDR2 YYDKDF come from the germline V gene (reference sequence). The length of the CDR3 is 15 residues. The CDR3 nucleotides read TGTGCCACCAGCAGAGTACTGTCAGGGCCCCTTGGCTACACCTTC. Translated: CATSRVLSGPLGYTF.

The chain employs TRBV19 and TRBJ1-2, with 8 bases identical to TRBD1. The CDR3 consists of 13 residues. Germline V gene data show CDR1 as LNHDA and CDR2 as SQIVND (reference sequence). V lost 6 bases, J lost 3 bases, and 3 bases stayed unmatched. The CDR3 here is CASSGQGDYGYTF. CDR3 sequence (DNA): TGTGCCAGTAGCGGACAGGGTGACTATGGCTACACCTTC.

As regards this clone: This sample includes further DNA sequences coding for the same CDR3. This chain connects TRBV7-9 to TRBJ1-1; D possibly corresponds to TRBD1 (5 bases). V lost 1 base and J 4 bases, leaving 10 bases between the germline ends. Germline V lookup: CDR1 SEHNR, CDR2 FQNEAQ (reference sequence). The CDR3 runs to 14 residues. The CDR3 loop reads CASSLEGRATEAFF. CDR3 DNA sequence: TGTGCCAGCAGCTTAGAGGGCAGGGCCACTGAAGCTTTCTTT.

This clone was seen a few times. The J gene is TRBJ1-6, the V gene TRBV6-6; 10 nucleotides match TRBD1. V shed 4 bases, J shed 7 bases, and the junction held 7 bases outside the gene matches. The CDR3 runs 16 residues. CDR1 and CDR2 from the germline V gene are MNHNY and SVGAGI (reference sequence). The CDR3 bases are TGTGCCAGCAGTTCCCCCGCGACAGGGGGCAATTCACCCCTCCACTTT. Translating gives CASSSPATGGNSPLHF.

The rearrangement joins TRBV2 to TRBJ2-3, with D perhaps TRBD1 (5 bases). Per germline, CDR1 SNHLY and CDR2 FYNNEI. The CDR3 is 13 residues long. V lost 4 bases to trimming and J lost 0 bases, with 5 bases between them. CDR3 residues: CASSAGSTDTQYF. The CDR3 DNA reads TGTGCCAGCAGTGCAGGGAGCACAGATACGCAGTATTTT.

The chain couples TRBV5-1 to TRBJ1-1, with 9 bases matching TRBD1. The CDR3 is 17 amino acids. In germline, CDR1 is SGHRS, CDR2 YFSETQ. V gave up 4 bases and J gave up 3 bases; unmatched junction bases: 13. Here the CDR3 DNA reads TGCGCCAGCAGCATAGCCGGGACAGGGTCATCCTACACTGAAGCTTTCTTT. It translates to CASSIAGTGSSYTEAFF. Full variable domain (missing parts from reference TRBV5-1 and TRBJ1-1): KAGVTQTPRYLIKTRGQQVTLSCSPISGHRSVSWYQQTPGQGLQFLFEYFSETQRNKGNFPGRFSGRQFSNSRSEMNVSTLELGDSALYLCASSIAGTGSSYTEAFFGQGTRLTVV.

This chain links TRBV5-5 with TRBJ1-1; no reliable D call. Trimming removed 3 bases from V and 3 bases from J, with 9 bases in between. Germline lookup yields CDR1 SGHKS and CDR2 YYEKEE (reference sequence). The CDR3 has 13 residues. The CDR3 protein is CASSSTVDTEAFF. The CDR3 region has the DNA TGTGCCAGCAGCTCTACTGTGGACACTGAAGCTTTCTTT.

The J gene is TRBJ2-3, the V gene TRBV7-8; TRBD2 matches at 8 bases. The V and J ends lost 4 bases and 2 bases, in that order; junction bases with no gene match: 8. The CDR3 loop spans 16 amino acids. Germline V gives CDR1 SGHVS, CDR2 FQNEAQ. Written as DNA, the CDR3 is TGTGCCAGCAGCTGGGCCCAGCGGGGGCCCACAGATACGCAGTATTTT. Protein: CASSWAQRGPTDTQYF. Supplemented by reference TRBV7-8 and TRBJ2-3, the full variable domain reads GAGVSQSPRYKVAKRGQDVALRCDPISGHVSLFWYQQALGQGPEFLTYFQNEAQLDKSGLPSDRFFAERPEGSVSTLKIQRTQQEDSAVYLCASSWAQRGPTDTQYFGPGTRLTVL.

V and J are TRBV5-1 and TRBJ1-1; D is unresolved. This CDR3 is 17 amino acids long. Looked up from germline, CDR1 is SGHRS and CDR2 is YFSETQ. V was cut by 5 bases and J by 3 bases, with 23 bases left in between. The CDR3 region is CASRRELGTNRDTEAFF. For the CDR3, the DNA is TGCGCCAGCAGGAGGGAGTTAGGAACCAATAGGGACACTGAAGCTTTCTTT. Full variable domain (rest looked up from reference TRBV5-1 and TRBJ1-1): KAGVTQTPRYLIKTRGQQVTLSCSPISGHRSVSWYQQTPGQGLQFLFEYFSETQRNKGNFPGRFSGRQFSNSRSEMNVSTLELGDSALYLCASRRELGTNRDTEAFFGQGTRLTVV.

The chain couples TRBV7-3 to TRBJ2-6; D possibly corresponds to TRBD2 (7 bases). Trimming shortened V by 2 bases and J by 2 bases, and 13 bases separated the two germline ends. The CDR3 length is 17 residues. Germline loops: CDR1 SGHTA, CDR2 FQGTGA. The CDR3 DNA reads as TGTGCCAGCAGCTTAGGCGGGGGCAGAACTGGGGCCAACGTCCTGACTTTC. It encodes CASSLGGGRTGANVLTF.

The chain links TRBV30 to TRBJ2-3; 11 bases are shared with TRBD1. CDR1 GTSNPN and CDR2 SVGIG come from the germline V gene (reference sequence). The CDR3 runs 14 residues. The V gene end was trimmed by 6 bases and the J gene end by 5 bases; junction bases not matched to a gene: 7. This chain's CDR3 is CACTRGTGGDTQYF. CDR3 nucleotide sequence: TGTGCCTGCACGAGGGGGACAGGGGGAGATACGCAGTATTTT. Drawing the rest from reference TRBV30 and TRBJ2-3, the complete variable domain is SQTIHQWPATLVQPVGSPLSLECTVEGTSNPNLYWYRQAAGRGLQLLFYSVGIGQISSEVPQNLSASRPQDRQFILSSKKLLLSDSGFYLCACTRGTGGDTQYFGPGTRLTVL.

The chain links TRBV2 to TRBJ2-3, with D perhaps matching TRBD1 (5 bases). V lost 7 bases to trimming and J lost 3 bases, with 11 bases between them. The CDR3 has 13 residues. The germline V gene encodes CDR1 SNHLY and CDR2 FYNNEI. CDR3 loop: CASNGRATDTQYF. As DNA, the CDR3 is TGTGCCAGCAATGGCAGGGCAACAGATACGCAGTATTTT.

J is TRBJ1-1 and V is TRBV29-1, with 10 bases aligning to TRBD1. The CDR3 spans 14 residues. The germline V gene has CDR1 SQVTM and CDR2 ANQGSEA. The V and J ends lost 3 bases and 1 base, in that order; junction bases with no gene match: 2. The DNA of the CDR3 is TGCAGCGTTGACCGGACAGGGGGGAACACTGAAGCTTTCTTT. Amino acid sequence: CSVDRTGGNTEAFF.

The CDR3 spells CASSEAGRNQPQHF. The CDR3 DNA reads as TGTGCCAGCAGTGAGGCAGGGAGGAATCAGCCCCAGCATTTT. The chain recombines TRBV2 with TRBJ1-5; perhaps TRBD1 as D (5 bases). The V end lost 3 bases, the J end lost 4 bases, and 10 bases lay between the germline ends. Germline V gives CDR1 SNHLY, CDR2 FYNNEI. The CDR3 runs 14 residues. The variable domain in full, completed from reference TRBV2 and TRBJ1-5, reads EPEVTQTPSHQVTQMGQEVILRCVPISNHLYFYWYRQILGQKVEFLVSFYNNEISEKSEIFDDQFSVERPDGSNFTLKIRSTKLEDSAMYFCASSEAGRNQPQHFGDGTRLSIL.

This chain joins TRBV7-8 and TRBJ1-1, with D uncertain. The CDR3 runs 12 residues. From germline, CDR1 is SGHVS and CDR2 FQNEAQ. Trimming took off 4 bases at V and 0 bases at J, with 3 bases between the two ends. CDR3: CASSSVNTEAFF. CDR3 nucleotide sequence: TGTGCCAGCAGCTCAGTGAACACTGAAGCTTTCTTT.

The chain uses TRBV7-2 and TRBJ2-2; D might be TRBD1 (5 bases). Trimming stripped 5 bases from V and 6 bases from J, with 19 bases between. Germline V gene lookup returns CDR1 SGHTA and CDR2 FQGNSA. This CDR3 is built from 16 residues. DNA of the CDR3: TGTGCCAGCAGCCCCTTTATGCAGGGTGAATCCGGGGAGCTGTTTTTT. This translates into CASSPFMQGESGELFF.

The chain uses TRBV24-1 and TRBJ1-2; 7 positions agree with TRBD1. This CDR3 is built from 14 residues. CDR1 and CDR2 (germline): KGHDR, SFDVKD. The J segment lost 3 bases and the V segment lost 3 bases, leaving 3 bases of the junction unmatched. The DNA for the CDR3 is TGTGCCACCAGTGATACCGGGACAGACTATGGCTACACCTTC. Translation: CATSDTGTDYGYTF.

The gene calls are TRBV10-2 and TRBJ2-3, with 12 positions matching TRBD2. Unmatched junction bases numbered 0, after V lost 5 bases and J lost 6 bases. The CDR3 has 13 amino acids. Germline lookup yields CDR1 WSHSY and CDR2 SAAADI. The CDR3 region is CASSTSGGDTQYF. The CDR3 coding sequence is TGCGCCAGCAGTACTAGCGGGGGGGATACGCAGTATTTT.

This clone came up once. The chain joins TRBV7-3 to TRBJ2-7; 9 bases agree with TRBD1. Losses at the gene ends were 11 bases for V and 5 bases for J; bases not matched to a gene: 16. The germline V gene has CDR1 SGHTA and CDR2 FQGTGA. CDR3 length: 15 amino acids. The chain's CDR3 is CAGQKRDRVVDEQYF. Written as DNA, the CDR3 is TGTGCCGGACAAAAGCGGGACAGGGTCGTCGACGAGCAGTACTTC.

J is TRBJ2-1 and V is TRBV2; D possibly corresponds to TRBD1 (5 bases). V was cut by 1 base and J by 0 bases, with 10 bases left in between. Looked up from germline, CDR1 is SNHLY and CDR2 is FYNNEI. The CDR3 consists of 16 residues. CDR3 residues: CASSEEGLSSYNEQFF. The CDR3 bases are TGTGCCAGCAGTGAAGAGGGGCTCAGCTCCTACAATGAGCAGTTCTTC.

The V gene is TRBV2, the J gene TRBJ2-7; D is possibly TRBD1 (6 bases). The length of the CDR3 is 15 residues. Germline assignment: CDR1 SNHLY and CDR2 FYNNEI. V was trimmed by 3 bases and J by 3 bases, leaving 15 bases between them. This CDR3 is CASSDRGSLSYEQYF. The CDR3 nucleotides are TGTGCCAGCAGTGACAGGGGATCACTAAGCTACGAGCAGTACTTC.

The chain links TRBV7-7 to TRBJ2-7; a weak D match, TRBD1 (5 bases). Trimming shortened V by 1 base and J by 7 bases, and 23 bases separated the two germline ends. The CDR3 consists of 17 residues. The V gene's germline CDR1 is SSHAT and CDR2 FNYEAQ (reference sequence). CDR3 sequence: CASSLDGPRVGPCEQYF. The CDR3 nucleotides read TGTGCCAGCAGCTTAGATGGCCCCAGGGTGGGGCCCTGTGAGCAGTACTTC.

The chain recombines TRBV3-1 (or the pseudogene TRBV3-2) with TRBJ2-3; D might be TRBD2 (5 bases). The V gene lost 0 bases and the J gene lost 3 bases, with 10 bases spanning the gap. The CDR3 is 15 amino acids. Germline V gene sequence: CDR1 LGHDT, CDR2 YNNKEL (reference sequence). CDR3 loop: CASSQETTLTDTQYF. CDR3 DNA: TGTGCCAGCAGCCAAGAGACTACTCTGACAGATACGCAGTATTTT.

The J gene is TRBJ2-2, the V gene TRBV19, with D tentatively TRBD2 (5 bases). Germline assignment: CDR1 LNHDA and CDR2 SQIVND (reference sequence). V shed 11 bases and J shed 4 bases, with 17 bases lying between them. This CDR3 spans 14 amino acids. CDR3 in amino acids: CASGYRDSTGELFF. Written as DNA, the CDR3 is TGTGCCTCGGGGTACAGAGATTCCACCGGGGAGCTGTTTTTT.

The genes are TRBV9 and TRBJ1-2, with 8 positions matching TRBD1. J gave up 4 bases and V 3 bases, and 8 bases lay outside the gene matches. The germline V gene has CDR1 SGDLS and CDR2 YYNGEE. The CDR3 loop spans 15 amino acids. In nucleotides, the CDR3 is TGTGCCAGCAGCGCCGGCAGGGGGCCCACCTATGGCTACACCTTC. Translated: CASSAGRGPTYGYTF.